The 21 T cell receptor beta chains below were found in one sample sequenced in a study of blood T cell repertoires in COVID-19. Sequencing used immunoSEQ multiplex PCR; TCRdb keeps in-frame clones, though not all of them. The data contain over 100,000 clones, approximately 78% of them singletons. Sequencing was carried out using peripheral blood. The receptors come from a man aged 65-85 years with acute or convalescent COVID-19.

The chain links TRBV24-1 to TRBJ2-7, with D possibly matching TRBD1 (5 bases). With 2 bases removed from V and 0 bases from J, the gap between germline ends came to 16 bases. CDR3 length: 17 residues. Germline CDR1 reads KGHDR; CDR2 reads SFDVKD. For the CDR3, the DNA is TGTGCCACCAGTGATTCAGTAGGGGATTCGAGCTCCTACGAGCAGTACTTC. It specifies CATSDSVGDSSSYEQYF.

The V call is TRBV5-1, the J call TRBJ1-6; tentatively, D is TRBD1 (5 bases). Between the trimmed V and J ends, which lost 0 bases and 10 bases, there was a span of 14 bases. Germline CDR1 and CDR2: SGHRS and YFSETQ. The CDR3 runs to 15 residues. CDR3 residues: CASSLDFRERSPLHF. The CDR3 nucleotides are TGCGCCAGCAGCTTGGACTTCAGGGAACGATCACCCCTCCACTTT. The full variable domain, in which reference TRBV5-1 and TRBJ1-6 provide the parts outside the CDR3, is KAGVTQTPRYLIKTRGQQVTLSCSPISGHRSVSWYQQTPGQGLQFLFEYFSETQRNKGNFPGRFSGRQFSNSRSEMNVSTLELGDSALYLCASSLDFRERSPLHFGNGTRLTVT.

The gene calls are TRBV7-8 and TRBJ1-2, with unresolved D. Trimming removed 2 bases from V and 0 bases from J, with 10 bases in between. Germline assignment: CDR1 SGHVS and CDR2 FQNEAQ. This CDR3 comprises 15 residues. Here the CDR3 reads CASSLTGVSNYGYTF. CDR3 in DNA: TGTGCCAGCAGCTTAACTGGAGTTTCTAACTATGGCTACACCTTC.

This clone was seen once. DNA for the CDR3: TGCGCCAGCAGCACAGGGACTAGCGGGGGGGCGGATGAGCAGTTCTTC. This gives the protein CASSTGTSGGADEQFF. The chain combines TRBV5-1 with TRBJ2-1; 16 bases agree with TRBD2. The CDR3 sequence is 16 residues long. Germline CDR1 and CDR2: SGHRS and YFSETQ. V dropped 4 bases and J dropped 8; count of bases not matched to a gene: 6.

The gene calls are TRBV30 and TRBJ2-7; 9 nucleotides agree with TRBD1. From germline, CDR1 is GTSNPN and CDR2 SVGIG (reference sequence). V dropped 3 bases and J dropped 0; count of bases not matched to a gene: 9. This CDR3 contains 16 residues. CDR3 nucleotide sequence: TGTGCCTGGAGAGCACCGCGGGGACAGGGCTCCTACGAGCAGTACTTC. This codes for CAWRAPRGQGSYEQYF.

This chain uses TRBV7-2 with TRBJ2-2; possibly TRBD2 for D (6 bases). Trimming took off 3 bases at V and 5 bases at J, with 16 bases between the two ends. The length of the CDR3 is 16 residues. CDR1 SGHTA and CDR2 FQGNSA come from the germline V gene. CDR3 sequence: CASSFSRGASTGELFF. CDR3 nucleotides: TGTGCCAGCAGCTTTTCTCGCGGGGCTAGTACCGGGGAGCTGTTTTTT.

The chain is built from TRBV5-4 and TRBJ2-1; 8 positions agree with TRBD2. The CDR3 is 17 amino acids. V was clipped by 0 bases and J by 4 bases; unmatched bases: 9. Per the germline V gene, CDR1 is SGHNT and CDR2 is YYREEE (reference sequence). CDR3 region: CASSLGGGTSGYNEQFF. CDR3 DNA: TGTGCCAGCAGCTTGGGGGGAGGCACTAGCGGATACAATGAGCAGTTCTTC.

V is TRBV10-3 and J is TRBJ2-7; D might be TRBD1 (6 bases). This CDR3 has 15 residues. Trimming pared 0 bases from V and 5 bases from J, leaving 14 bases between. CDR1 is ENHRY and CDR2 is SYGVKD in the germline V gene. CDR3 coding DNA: TGTGCCATCAGTGAGTCGGCACAGGGCCTCGACGAGCAGTACTTC. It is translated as CAISESAQGLDEQYF.

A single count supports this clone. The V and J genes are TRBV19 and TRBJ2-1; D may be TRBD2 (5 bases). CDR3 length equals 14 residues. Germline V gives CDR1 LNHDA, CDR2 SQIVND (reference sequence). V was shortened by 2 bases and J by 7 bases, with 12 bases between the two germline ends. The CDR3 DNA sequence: TGTGCCAGTAGTATACGGACTGGGATGAATGAGCAGTTCTTC. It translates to CASSIRTGMNEQFF.

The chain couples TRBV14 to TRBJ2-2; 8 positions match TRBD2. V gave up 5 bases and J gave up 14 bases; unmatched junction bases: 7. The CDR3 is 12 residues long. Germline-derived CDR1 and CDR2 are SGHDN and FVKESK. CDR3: CASSKSGGALFF. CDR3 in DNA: TGTGCCAGCAGCAAAAGCGGGGGCGCCCTGTTTTTT.

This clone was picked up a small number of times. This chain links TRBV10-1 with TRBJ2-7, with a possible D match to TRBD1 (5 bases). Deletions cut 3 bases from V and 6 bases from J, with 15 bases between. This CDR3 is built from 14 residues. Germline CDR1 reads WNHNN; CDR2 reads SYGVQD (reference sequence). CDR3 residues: CASSEVQGIGEQYF. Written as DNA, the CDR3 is TGCGCCAGCAGTGAAGTTCAGGGAATAGGCGAGCAGTACTTC.

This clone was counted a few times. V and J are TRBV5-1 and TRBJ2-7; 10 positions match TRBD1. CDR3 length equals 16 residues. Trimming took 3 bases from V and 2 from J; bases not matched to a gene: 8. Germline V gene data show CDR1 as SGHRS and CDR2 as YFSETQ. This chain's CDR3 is CASSSQGQGDTYEQYF. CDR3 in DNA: TGCGCCAGCAGCTCCCAAGGACAGGGGGATACCTACGAGCAGTACTTC.

This CDR3 is CASSITAWTGRSAYNEQFF. The CDR3 DNA sequence: TGTGCCAGTAGTATTACGGCATGGACAGGGAGGAGTGCCTACAATGAGCAGTTCTTC. The genes are TRBV19 and TRBJ2-1; 8 bases fit TRBD1. The CDR3 has 19 residues. Germline V lookup: CDR1 LNHDA, CDR2 SQIVND (reference sequence). V shed 3 bases, J shed 2 bases, and the junction held 15 bases outside the gene matches.

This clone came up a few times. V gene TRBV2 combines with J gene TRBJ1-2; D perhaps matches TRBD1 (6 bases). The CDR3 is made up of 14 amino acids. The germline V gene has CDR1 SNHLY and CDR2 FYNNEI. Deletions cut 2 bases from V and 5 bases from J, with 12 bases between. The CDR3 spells CASSEWGGGYGYTF. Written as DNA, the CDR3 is TGTGCCAGCAGTGAATGGGGAGGGGGTTATGGCTACACCTTC.

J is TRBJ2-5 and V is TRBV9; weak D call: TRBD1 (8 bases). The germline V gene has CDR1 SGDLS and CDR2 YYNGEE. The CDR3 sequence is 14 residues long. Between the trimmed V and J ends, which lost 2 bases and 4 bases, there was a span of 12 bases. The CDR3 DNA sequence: TGTGCCAGCAGCGTGACAGGGGAGGGAGAGACCCAGTACTTC. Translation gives CASSVTGEGETQYF.

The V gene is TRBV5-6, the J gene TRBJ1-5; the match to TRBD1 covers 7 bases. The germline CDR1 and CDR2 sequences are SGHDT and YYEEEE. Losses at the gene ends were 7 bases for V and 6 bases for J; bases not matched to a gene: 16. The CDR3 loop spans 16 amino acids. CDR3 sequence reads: CASSSGGRGSGQPQHF. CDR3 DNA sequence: TGTGCCAGCTCATCTGGGGGCAGGGGGTCGGGTCAGCCCCAGCATTTT.

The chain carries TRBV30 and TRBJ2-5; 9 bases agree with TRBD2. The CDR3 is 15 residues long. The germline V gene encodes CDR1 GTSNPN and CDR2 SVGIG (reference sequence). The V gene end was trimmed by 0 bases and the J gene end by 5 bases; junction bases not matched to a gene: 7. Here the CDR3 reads CAWSVVLAGYETQYF. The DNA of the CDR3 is TGTGCCTGGAGTGTTGTTCTAGCGGGATACGAGACCCAGTACTTC.

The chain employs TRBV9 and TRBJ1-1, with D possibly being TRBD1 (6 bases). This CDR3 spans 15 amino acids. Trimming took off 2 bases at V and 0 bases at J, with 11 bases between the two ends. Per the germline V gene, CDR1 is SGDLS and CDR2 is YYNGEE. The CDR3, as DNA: TGTGCCAGCAGCGTCAGGGGTGGCGTGAACACTGAAGCTTTCTTT. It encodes CASSVRGGVNTEAFF.

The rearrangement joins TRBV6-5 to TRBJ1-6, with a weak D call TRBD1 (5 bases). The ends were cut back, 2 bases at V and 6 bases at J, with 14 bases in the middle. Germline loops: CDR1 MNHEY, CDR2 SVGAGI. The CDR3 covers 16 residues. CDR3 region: CASSYQSARANSPLHF. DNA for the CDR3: TGTGCCAGCAGTTACCAATCCGCCAGGGCTAATTCACCCCTCCACTTT.

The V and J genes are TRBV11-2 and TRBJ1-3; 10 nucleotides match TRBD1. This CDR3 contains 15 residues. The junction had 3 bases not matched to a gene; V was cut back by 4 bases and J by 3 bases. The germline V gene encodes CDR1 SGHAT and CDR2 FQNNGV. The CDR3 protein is CASSSRDRGGNTIYF. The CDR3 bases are TGTGCCAGCAGCTCCCGGGACAGGGGTGGAAACACCATATATTTT.

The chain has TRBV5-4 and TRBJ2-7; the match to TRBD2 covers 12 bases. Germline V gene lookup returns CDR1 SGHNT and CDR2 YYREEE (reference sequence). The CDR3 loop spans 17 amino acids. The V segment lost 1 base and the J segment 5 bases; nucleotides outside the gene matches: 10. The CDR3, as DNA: TGTGCCAGCAGCTTGTACGCTAGCGGGAGGGCCATCAACGAGCAGTACTTC. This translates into CASSLYASGRAINEQYF.